Each of the 15 T cell receptor beta chains below was sequenced from the same sample in a study of T cell responses to AZD1222 COVID-19 vaccine. Only in-frame clones appear in the TCRdb table, and some are missing; sequencing was by immunoSEQ multiplex PCR. The sample carries 55,000 to 60,000 clones, more than 80% recorded once. Here the sequenced sample was peripheral blood, taken on day 0 of MenACWY control vaccination. The origin of the receptors is an adult in good health.

The chain joins TRBV6-5 to TRBJ1-2, with a tentative D call TRBD1 (5 bases). Germline CDR1 MNHEY, CDR2 SVGAGI. The length of the CDR3 is 14 residues. The V end lost 4 bases, the J end lost 4 bases, and 13 bases lay between the germline ends. The CDR3 is CASSFAGSGYGYTF. Here the CDR3 DNA reads TGTGCCAGCAGTTTTGCAGGGTCAGGCTATGGCTACACCTTC.

This clone has a single count. J is TRBJ2-7 and V is TRBV5-4, with a weak D call TRBD2 (6 bases). CDR3 size: 15 residues. Germline lookup yields CDR1 SGHNT and CDR2 YYREEE (reference sequence). Trimming removed 4 bases at V and 2 bases at J, with 16 bases between. The CDR3 region has the DNA TGTGCCAGCAGCCAACGTAGCGGAAACCCCTACGAGCAGTACTTC. Residues: CASSQRSGNPYEQYF.

The chain uses TRBV5-1 and TRBJ2-3; 9 bases are shared with TRBD2. J was trimmed by 2 bases and V by 4 bases; bases with no gene match: 20. CDR1 SGHRS and CDR2 YFSETQ come from the germline V gene. CDR3 length: 20 residues. CDR3 sequence reads: CASSPFAGGPVYEDTDTQYF. The CDR3 DNA follows: TGCGCCAGCAGCCCCTTTGCGGGAGGGCCGGTTTATGAGGACACAGATACGCAGTATTTT.

The chain links TRBV5-8 to TRBJ2-5, with no clear D. Germline lookup yields CDR1 SGHTS and CDR2 YDEGEE. This CDR3 is 13 amino acids long. V was cut by 4 bases and J by 2 bases, with 9 bases left in between. CDR3 protein: CASSTRQQETQYF. The CDR3 coding sequence is TGTGCCAGCAGCACCAGACAACAAGAGACCCAGTACTTC.

The chain employs TRBV7-2 and TRBJ2-1; D unresolved. Trimming shortened V by 5 bases and J by 6 bases, and 11 bases separated the two germline ends. Germline V lookup: CDR1 SGHTA, CDR2 FQGNSA. This CDR3 contains 13 residues. CDR3 DNA sequence: TGTGCCAGCAGCCTACGGTGGACCAATGAGCAGTTCTTC. Protein: CASSLRWTNEQFF.

A single count supports this clone. This chain uses TRBV7-8 with TRBJ1-5, with 7 positions matching TRBD1. Trimming at V came to 5 bases and at J to 2 bases, leaving 9 bases not matched to a gene. CDR1 is SGHVS, CDR2 FQNEAQ, per germline. The CDR3 contains 16 residues. The CDR3 coding sequence is TGTGCCAGCAGCCCAGACCCTGACAGGGGCAATCAGCCCCAGCATTTT. This sequence encodes CASSPDPDRGNQPQHF.

The chain employs TRBV5-1 and TRBJ1-5, with D hard to call. This CDR3 spans 13 amino acids. Between the trimmed V and J ends, which lost 2 bases and 6 bases, there was a span of 9 bases. Germline V gives CDR1 SGHRS, CDR2 YFSETQ. CDR3 bases: TGCGCCAGCAGCTTACTACCTTTTCAGCCCCAGCATTTT. It translates to CASSLLPFQPQHF.

The rearrangement joins TRBV9 to TRBJ2-7; 7 bases are a match to TRBD1. Germline CDR1 SGDLS, CDR2 YYNGEE. The trim removed 5 bases at V and 7 bases at J, leaving 6 bases unmatched. The length of the CDR3 is 12 residues. CDR3 nucleotides: TGTGCCAGCAGGAACACGGGACAGGAGCAGTACTTC. Its protein is CASRNTGQEQYF. Drawing the rest from reference TRBV9 and TRBJ2-7, the complete variable domain is DSGVTQTPKHLITATGQRVTLRCSPRSGDLSVYWYQQSLDQGLQFLIQYYNGEERAKGNILERFSAQQFPDLHSELNLSSLELGDSALYFCASRNTGQEQYFGPGTRLTVT.

The chain has TRBV7-9 and TRBJ1-1; TRBD1 might be the D (6 bases). This CDR3 has 14 residues. The V gene's germline CDR1 is SEHNR and CDR2 FQNEAQ (reference sequence). V was trimmed by 5 bases and J by 1 base, leaving 11 bases between them. The CDR3 DNA follows: TGTGCCAGCAGCCCGGGACACAGGAACACTGAAGCTTTCTTT. As protein: CASSPGHRNTEAFF.

The chain has TRBV2 and TRBJ1-1; no clear D gene. CDR3 size: 15 residues. V lost 5 bases and J lost 0, with 13 bases in between. The germline V gene has CDR1 SNHLY and CDR2 FYNNEI. The CDR3 DNA sequence: TGTGCCAGCAGTATTCGGGAACTCCTGAACACTGAAGCTTTCTTT. Its protein is CASSIRELLNTEAFF.

This chain connects TRBV19 to TRBJ1-3; TRBD1 is a possible D gene (6 bases). Germline lookup yields CDR1 LNHDA and CDR2 SQIVND (reference sequence). Trimming removed 1 base at V and 0 bases at J, with 13 bases between. This CDR3 region has 17 residues. CDR3 DNA sequence: TGTGCCAGTAGTATAGCACAGGGTCTACGCTCTGGAAACACCATATATTTT. Its translation is CASSIAQGLRSGNTIYF.

The J gene is TRBJ2-6, the V gene TRBV19, with D possibly called TRBD1 or TRBD2 (6 bases each). Germline V CDR1 and CDR2: LNHDA, SQIVND (reference sequence). The germline V and J ends were trimmed by 4 bases and 0 bases, with 19 bases remaining between them. CDR3 length equals 19 residues. CDR3 DNA: TGTGCCAGTAGTAACGGCGGAAGGGGGGCCTCCTCTGGGGCCAACGTCCTGACTTTC. Its translation is CASSNGGRGASSGANVLTF.

The rearrangement uses TRBV5-1 and TRBJ1-1; no definite D call. Deletions cut 0 bases from V and 1 base from J, with 10 bases between. The CDR3 consists of 15 residues. In germline, CDR1 is SGHRS, CDR2 YFSETQ. The DNA of the CDR3 is TGCGCCAGCAGCTTGGCGTGGCAGAAGAACACTGAAGCTTTCTTT. It translates to CASSLAWQKNTEAFF.

The CDR3 DNA sequence: TGTGCCAGCAGTTACGCGGACAGCTATGGCTACACCTTC. Residues: CASSYADSYGYTF. The chain links TRBV6-2 or TRBV6-3 to TRBJ1-2; weak D call: TRBD1 (6 bases). This CDR3 comprises 13 residues. Germline values: CDR1 MNHEY, CDR2 SVGEGT. The ends were cut back, 2 bases at V and 4 bases at J, with 8 bases in the middle.

The rearrangement links TRBV7-9 to TRBJ2-1; 7 bases match TRBD1. The V gene's germline CDR1 is SEHNR and CDR2 FQNEAQ (reference sequence). Unmatched junction bases numbered 7, after V lost 5 bases and J lost 0 bases. The CDR3 contains 16 residues. The CDR3 nucleotides read TGTGCCAGCAGCCCCCAGACAGGGAGCTCCTACAATGAGCAGTTCTTC. Its protein is CASSPQTGSSYNEQFF.